These 2 T cell receptor beta chains came from one sample sequenced in a study of OX40 agonist ivuxolimab in advanced cancers. The data were produced by immunoSEQ multiplex PCR, yet TCRdb's version contains in-frame clones alone and is incomplete. This table holds 85,000 to 100,000 clones, about 85% found once. Sequencing used CD4+ or CD8+ T cells sorted from blood, obtained in a trial of the OX40 agonist ivuxolimab. The receptor source for this set is an adult with an advanced solid tumor such as melanoma, head and neck, liver or kidney cancer.

The sample holds one count of this clone. This sequence joins TRBV5-1 and TRBJ2-3; D is unclear. The CDR3 covers 15 residues. In germline, CDR1 is SGHRS, CDR2 YFSETQ. V was cut by 0 bases and J by 2 bases, with 10 bases left in between. The CDR3 spells CASSLGGNPTDTQYF. In nucleotides, the CDR3 is TGCGCCAGCAGCTTGGGGGGTAATCCCACAGATACGCAGTATTTT.

V and J are TRBV6-5 and TRBJ2-3; 8 positions match TRBD1. V lost 2 bases to trimming and J lost 10 bases; unmatched junction nucleotides: 8. This CDR3 has 14 amino acids. Per the germline V gene, CDR1 is MNHEY and CDR2 is SVGAGI. CDR3 bases: TGTGCCAGCAGTTACGGTGACAGGGGTTGGCCGCAGTATTTT. It yields the protein CASSYGDRGWPQYF.